A selection of T cell receptor beta chains follows, all from one sample in a study of T-cell reconstitution after alpha-beta-depleted transplantation in children. TCRdb fed the PCR reads into MiXCR, producing one record per CDR3 protein. This repertoire shows about 420,000 distinct CDR3 sequences, about 16% found once; its top ten account for 25% to 30%. The material sequenced was PBMCs, mostly from graft donor cells, taken 360 days after TCRalphabeta/CD19-depleted stem cell transplant. The receptors derive from a boy in the first two years of life who had a stem cell transplant for Wiskott-Aldrich syndrome, so the T cells may come from the graft donor. The CDR3 runs from the conserved cysteine through the conserved F or W. Fields, in order: V gene, clone size, D gene, J gene, CDR3 protein, CDR3 DNA. D genes are given only for firm matches. Expanded clones are given a class, and other clones once, few, many or no size at all.

>TRBV12-3/TRBV12-4|few|NA|TRBJ1-1
CASSFWGLTVTEAFF
TGTGCCAGCAGTTTCTGGGGGTTAACGGTGACTGAAGCTTTCTTT
>TRBV2|few|TRBD2|TRBJ2-7
CASSGTSGRAGEQYF
TGTGCCAGCAGTGGGACTAGCGGGAGGGCTGGCGAGCAGTACTTC
>TRBV2|few|TRBD2|TRBJ2-2
CASSGGTSGGYYRNTGELFF
TGTGCCAGCAGCGGTGGGACTAGCGGGGGATATTACCGGAACACCGGGGAGCTGTTTTTT
>TRBV20-1|NA|TRBD1|TRBJ1-6
CSARTGLAYNSPLHF
TGCAGTGCTCGGACAGGGTTAGCCTATAATTCACCCCTCCACTTT
>TRBV19|NA|NA|TRBJ2-2
CASSIGGAPAGELFF
TGTGCCAGTAGTATTGGCGGGGCCCCTGCCGGGGAGCTGTTTTTT
>TRBV12-3/TRBV12-4|NA|NA|TRBJ1-1
CASSFPPGNTEAFF
TGTGCCAGCAGTTTCCCCCCAGGGAACACTGAAGCTTTCTTT
>TRBV2|NA|NA|TRBJ2-1
CASRRDTANNEQFF
TGTGCCAGCAGACGGGACACTGCAAACAATGAGCAGTTCTTC
>TRBV20-1|NA|TRBD2|TRBJ2-7
CSARGGGISYEQYF
TGCAGTGCTAGGGGCGGGGGAATCTCCTACGAGCAGTACTTC
>TRBV9|few|TRBD2|TRBJ2-1
CASSVVGSGSINEQFF
TGTGCCAGCAGCGTAGTGGGTAGCGGGAGTATCAATGAGCAGTTCTTC
>TRBV29-1|few|TRBD1|TRBJ2-3
CTYSPGGGTDTQYF
TGCACCTATTCCCCAGGGGGCGGCACAGATACGCAGTATTTT
>TRBV7-9|few|TRBD2|TRBJ2-5
CASSFPTSGYLVTQYF
TGTGCCAGCAGCTTCCCGACTAGCGGGTATCTTGTGACCCAGTACTTC
>TRBV4-3|few|NA|TRBJ1-1
CASSQDTGWGTEAFF
TGCGCCAGCAGCCAAGATACAGGGTGGGGCACTGAAGCTTTCTTT
>TRBV12-3/TRBV12-4|NA|NA|TRBJ2-5
CASRPRGQETQYF
TGTGCCAGCAGGCCGCGGGGCCAAGAGACCCAGTACTTC
>TRBV5-1|NA|NA|TRBJ2-7
CASSLRSTVIAYEQYF
TGCGCCAGCAGCTTGCGATCGACAGTAATAGCCTACGAGCAGTACTTC
>TRBV7-2|NA|NA|TRBJ2-1
CASSLARQNEQFF
TGTGCCAGCAGCTTGGCTAGACAAAATGAGCAGTTCTTC
>TRBV5-6|few|NA|TRBJ1-2
CASSIADRYGYTF
TGTGCCAGCAGCATAGCTGACAGATATGGCTACACCTTC
>TRBV28|NA|TRBD2|TRBJ2-3
CASRYKKQGLAGDSSTDTQYF
TGTGCCAGCAGGTATAAGAAACAGGGACTAGCGGGGGACTCTAGCACAGATACGCAGTATTTT